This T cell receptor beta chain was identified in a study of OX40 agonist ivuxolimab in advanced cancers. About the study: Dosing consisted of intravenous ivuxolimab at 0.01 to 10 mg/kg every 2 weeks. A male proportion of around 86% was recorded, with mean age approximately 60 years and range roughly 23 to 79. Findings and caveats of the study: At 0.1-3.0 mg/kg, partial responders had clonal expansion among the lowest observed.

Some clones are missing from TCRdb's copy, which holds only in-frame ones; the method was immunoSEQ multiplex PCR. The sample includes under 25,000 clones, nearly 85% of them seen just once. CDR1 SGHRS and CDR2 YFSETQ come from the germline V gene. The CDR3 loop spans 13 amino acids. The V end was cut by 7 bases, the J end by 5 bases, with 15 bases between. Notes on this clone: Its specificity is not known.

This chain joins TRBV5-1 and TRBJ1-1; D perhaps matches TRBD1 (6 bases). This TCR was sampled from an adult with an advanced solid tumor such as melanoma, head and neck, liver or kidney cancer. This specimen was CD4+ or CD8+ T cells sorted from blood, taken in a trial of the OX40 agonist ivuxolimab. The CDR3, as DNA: TGCGCCAGCGGCCCGGACAGTACTACTGAAGCTTTCTTT. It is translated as CASGPDSTTEAFF.